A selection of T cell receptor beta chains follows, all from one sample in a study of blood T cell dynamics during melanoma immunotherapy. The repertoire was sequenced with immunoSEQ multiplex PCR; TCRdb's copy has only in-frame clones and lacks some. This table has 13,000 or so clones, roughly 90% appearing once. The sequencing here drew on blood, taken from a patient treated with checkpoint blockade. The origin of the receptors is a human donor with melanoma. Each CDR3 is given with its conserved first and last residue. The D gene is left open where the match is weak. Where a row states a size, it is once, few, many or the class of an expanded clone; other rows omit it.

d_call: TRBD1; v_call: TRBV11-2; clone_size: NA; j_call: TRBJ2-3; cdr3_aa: CASSSPRGPEFYTQYF; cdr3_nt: TGTGCCAGCAGCTCCCCCAGGGGGCCCGAATTTTATACGCAGTATTTT
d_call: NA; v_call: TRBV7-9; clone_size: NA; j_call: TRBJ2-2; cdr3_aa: CASSRWDSNTGELFF; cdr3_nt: TGTGCCAGCAGCCGTTGGGACTCGAACACCGGGGAGCTGTTTTTT
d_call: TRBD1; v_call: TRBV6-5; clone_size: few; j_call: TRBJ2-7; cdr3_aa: CASSSPGQGIYEQYF; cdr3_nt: TGTGCCAGCAGTTCTCCGGGACAGGGGATCTACGAGCAGTACTTC
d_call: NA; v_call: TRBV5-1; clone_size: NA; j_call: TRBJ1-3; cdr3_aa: CASSLEAAAGNTIYF; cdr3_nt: TGCGCCAGCAGCTTGGAGGCAGCCGCTGGAAACACCATATATTTT
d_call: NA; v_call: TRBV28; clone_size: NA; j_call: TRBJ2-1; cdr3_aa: CASSPLQIPNYNEQFF; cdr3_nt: TGTGCCAGCAGTCCCCTACAGATCCCGAACTACAATGAGCAGTTCTTC
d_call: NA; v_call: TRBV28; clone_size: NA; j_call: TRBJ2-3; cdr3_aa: CASSFGGSTDTQYF; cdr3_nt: TGTGCCAGCAGTTTTGGGGGGAGCACAGATACGCAGTATTTT
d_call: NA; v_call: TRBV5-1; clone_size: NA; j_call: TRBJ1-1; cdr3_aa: CASSLDDLRRTNAEAFF; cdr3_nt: TGCGCCAGCAGCTTGGACGATTTGAGACGGACAAACGCTGAAGCTTTCTTT
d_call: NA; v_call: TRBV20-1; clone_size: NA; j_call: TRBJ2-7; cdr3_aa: CSAGPGYEQYF; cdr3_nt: TGCAGTGCAGGTCCTGGCTACGAGCAGTACTTC
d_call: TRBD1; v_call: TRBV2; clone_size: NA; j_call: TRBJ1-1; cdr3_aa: CASSGDRGRGWTEAFF; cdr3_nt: TGTGCCAGCAGCGGGGACAGGGGGCGCGGATGGACTGAAGCTTTCTTT
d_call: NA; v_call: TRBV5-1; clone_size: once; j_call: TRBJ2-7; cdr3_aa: CASSSTVAYEQYF; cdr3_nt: TGCGCCAGCAGCTCGACAGTAGCCTACGAGCAGTACTTC
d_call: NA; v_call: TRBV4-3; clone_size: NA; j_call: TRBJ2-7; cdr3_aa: CASSHRGTLPYEQYF; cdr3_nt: TGCGCCAGCAGCCACAGGGGCACACTCCCCTACGAGCAGTACTTC
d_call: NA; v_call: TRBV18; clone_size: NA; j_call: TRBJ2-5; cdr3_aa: CASSRLKETQYF; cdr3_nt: TGTGCCAGCTCTCGACTAAAAGAGACCCAGTACTTC
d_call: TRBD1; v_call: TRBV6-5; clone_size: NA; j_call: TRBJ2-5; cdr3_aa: CASLRDSQETQYF; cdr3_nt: TGTGCCAGCCTCCGGGACAGTCAAGAGACCCAGTACTTC
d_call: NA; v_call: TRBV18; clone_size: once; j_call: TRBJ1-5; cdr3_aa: CASSLMTGDHQPQHF; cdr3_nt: TGTGCCAGCTCACTTATGACAGGAGACCATCAGCCCCAGCATTTT
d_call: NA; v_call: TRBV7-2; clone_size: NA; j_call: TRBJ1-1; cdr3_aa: CASSVGTLINTEAFF; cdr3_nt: TGTGCCAGCAGCGTAGGGACACTGATCAACACTGAAGCTTTCTTT
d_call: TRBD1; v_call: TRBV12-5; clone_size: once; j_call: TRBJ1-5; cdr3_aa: CASGFFSPLSALGQADNQPQHF; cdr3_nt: TGTGCTAGTGGTTTTTTTTCCCCCCTCTCGGCTCTGGGACAGGCAGACAATCAGCCCCAGCATTTT
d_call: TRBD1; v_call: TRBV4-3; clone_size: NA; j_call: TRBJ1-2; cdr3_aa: CASSQVYGDRGMGYTF; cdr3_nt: TGCGCCAGCAGCCAAGTATACGGAGACAGGGGTATGGGCTACACCTTC
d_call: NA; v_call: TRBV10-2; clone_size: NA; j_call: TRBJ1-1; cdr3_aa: CASHGIGRTNTEAFF; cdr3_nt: TGCGCCAGCCACGGTATAGGGCGGACTAACACTGAAGCTTTCTTT
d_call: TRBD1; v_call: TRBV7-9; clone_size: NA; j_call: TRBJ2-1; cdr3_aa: CASSPGQGPSYNEQFF; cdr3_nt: TGTGCCAGCAGCCCCGGACAGGGCCCCTCCTACAATGAGCAGTTCTTC
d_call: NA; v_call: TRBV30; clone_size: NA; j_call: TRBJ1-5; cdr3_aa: CAWSRAGGLGNQPQHF; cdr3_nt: TGTGCCTGGAGTCGTGCGGGAGGTCTCGGGAATCAGCCCCAGCATTTT
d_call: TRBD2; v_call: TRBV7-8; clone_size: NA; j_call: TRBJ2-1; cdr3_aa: CASSSGLAEYNEQFF; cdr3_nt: TGTGCCAGCAGCTCGGGACTAGCGGAGTACAATGAGCAGTTCTTC
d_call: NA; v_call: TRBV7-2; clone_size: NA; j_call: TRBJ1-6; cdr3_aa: CASSSVRAPNSPLHF; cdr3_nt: TGTGCCAGCAGCTCGGTTCGGGCCCCTAATTCACCCCTCCACTTT
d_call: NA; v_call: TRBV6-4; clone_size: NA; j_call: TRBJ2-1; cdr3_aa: CASSDRVQDEQFF; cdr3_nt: TGTGCCAGCAGTGATCGGGTTCAGGATGAGCAGTTCTTC
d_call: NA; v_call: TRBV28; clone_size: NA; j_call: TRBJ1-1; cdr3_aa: CASRPAGADTEAFF; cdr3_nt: TGTGCCAGCAGACCGGCGGGTGCGGACACTGAAGCTTTCTTT
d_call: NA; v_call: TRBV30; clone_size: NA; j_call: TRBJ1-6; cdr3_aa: CAWSPQSNSPLHF; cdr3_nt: TGTGCCTGGAGTCCGCAGAGTAATTCACCCCTCCACTTT
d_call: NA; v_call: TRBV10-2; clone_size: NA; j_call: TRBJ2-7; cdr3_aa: CASRQGDYEQYF; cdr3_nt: TGCGCCAGCAGACAGGGTGATTACGAGCAGTACTTC
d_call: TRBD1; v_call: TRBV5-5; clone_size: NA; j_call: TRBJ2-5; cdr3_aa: CASSLGGQGAWETQYF; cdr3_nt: TGTGCCAGCAGCTTGGGGGGACAGGGGGCATGGGAGACCCAGTACTTC
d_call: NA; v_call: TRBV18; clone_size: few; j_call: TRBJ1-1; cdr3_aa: CASSPADRGSLIEAFF; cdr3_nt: TGTGCCAGCTCACCGGCTGATCGGGGCAGCCTGATTGAAGCTTTCTTT
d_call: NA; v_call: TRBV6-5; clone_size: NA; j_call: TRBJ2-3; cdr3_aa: CASTLTYGSTDTQYF; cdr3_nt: TGTGCCAGCACTCTGACCTACGGTAGCACAGATACGCAGTATTTT
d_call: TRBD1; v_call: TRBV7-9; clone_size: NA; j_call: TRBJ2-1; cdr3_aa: CASSSGQGAYNEQFF; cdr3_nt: TGTGCCAGCAGCTCCGGACAGGGGGCGTACAATGAGCAGTTCTTC
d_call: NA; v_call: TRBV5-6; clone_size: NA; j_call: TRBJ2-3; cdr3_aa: CASSSSGSTDTQYF; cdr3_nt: TGTGCCAGCAGCTCAAGCGGGTCAACAGATACGCAGTATTTT
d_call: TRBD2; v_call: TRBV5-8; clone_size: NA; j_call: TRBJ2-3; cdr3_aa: CASSLGWTSGGRTDTQYF; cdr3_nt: TGTGCCAGCAGCTTGGGTTGGACTAGCGGGGGACGCACAGATACGCAGTATTTT